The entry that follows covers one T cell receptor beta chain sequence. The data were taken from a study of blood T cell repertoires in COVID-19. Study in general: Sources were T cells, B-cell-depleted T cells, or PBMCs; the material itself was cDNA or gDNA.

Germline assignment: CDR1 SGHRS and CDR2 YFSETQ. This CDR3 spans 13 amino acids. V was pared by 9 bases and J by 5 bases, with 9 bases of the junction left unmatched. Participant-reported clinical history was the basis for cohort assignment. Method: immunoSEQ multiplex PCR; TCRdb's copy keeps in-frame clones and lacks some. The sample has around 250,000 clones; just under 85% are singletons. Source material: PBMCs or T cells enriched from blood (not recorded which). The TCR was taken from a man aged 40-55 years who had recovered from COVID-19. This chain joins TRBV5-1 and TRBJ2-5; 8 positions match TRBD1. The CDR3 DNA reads TGCGCCACCGGGACAGGTGGCGGGGAGACCCAGTACTTC. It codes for CATGTGGGETQYF.